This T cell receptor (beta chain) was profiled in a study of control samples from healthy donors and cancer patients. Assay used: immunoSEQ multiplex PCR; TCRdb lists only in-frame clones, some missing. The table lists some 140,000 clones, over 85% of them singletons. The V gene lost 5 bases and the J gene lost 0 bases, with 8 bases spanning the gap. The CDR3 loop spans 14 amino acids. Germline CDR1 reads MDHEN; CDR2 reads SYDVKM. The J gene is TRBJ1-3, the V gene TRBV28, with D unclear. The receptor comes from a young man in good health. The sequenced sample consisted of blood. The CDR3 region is CASSQVFSGNTIYF. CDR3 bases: TGTGCCAGCAGTCAAGTATTCTCTGGAAACACCATATATTTT.